The 20 T cell receptor beta chains below were found in one sample sequenced in a study of blood T cell repertoires in COVID-19. Clones were read by immunoSEQ multiplex PCR, and TCRdb kept only the in-frame ones, dropping some. Here the sample spans under 250,000 clones, around four fifths being singletons. The specimen was peripheral blood. Every receptor here comes from a man aged 30 to 45 who had recovered from COVID-19.

V is TRBV2 and J is TRBJ2-1, with 7 bases aligning to TRBD1. CDR1 and CDR2 (germline): SNHLY, FYNNEI. The ends lost 6 bases at V and 7 bases at J; junction bases unmatched: 9. The CDR3 totals 14 residues. The DNA of the CDR3 is TGTGCCAGCAGGCTACGATACAGGGGTAATGAGCAGTTCTTC. Its translation: CASRLRYRGNEQFF.

This chain joins TRBV12-5 and TRBJ1-3, with no clear D. Trimming took off 7 bases at V and 0 bases at J, with 7 bases between the two ends. The V gene's germline CDR1 is LGHNT and CDR2 FRNRAP. The CDR3 extends over 13 amino acids. CDR3 sequence (DNA): TGTGCTAGTGAGCGGAGCTCTGGAAACACCATATATTTT. Its protein is CASERSSGNTIYF.

The chain has TRBV3-1 (or the pseudogene TRBV3-2) and TRBJ2-7; D might be TRBD2 (5 bases). CDR1 is LGHDT and CDR2 is YNNKEL in the germline V gene (reference sequence). This CDR3 is 15 amino acids long. The ends were cut back, 1 base at V and 4 bases at J, with 14 bases in the middle. The CDR3, as DNA: TGTGCCAGCAGCCAAGGCCCGAGTGAGGGTTACGAGCAGTACTTC. This translates into CASSQGPSEGYEQYF.

The chain couples TRBV5-8 to TRBJ1-1, with 7 positions matching TRBD1. Germline assignment: CDR1 SGHTS and CDR2 YDEGEE. The CDR3 spans 14 residues. With V trimmed by 4 bases and J by 3 bases, 6 bases remained unmatched. CDR3 in amino acids: CASSIQDRDTEAFF. The CDR3 DNA follows: TGTGCCAGCAGCATCCAAGACAGGGACACTGAAGCTTTCTTT.

This chain connects TRBV7-9 to TRBJ1-5; D unresolved. The germline V gene has CDR1 SEHNR and CDR2 FQNEAQ (reference sequence). The CDR3 covers 12 residues. V was shortened by 3 bases and J by 5 bases, with 5 bases between the two germline ends. The CDR3 region has the DNA TGTGCCAGCAGCTTCCTTGATCAGCCCCAGCATTTT. Translating gives CASSFLDQPQHF.

The CDR3 here is CASSFQTGSETQYF. The CDR3 DNA reads TGCGCCAGCAGCTTCCAAACAGGGTCAGAGACCCAGTACTTC. The chain combines TRBV5-1 with TRBJ2-5; D perhaps matches TRBD1 (6 bases). The V and J ends lost 2 bases and 4 bases respectively, with 12 bases between them. Per germline, CDR1 SGHRS and CDR2 YFSETQ. The length of the CDR3 is 14 residues.

V usage is TRBV3-1 (or the pseudogene TRBV3-2) and J usage is TRBJ2-7; TRBD2 might be the D (5 bases). The germline CDR1 and CDR2 sequences are LGHDT and YNNKEL (reference sequence). The CDR3 spans 15 residues. Trimming left V 6 bases short and J 2 bases short, with 17 bases between. CDR3 protein: CASRSGVRPPYEQYF. CDR3 bases: TGTGCCAGCAGAAGCGGTGTCAGGCCCCCCTACGAGCAGTACTTC.

About this clone: It may be a read error: a sequence one base away is much more abundant. In DNA, the CDR3 is TGTGCCAGCAGCTTGGGACAGGGGGATGGCTACACCTTC. Translated: CASSLGQGDGYTF. V is TRBV7-2 and J is TRBJ1-2; 11 bases map to TRBD1. The CDR3 totals 13 residues. Germline V gene data show CDR1 as SGHTA and CDR2 as FQGNSA. Trimming cost V 3 bases and J 6 bases; bases outside gene matches: 0.

This sequence joins TRBV3-1 (or the pseudogene TRBV3-2) and TRBJ2-3; perhaps TRBD2 as D (5 bases). The CDR3 sequence is 14 residues long. Germline assignment: CDR1 LGHDT and CDR2 YNNKEL (reference sequence). The V gene lost 6 bases and the J gene lost 5 bases, with 15 bases spanning the gap. The DNA of the CDR3 is TGTGCCAGCAGACACGGGAACAGTCTAGATACGCAGTATTTT. This sequence encodes CASRHGNSLDTQYF.

This chain links TRBV4-2 with TRBJ2-2, with 8 bases identical to TRBD2. The CDR3 extends over 18 amino acids. The V gene's germline CDR1 is LGHNA and CDR2 YNFKEQ. The junction had 14 bases not matched to a gene; V was cut back by 1 base and J by 7 bases. DNA of the CDR3: TGTGCCAGCAGCCAAGTGCGGGTGACGGGGGGGCTGGTCGGGGAGCTGTTTTTT. Amino acids: CASSQVRVTGGLVGELFF.

In this sample, this clone turned up a few times. The chain carries TRBV6-5 and TRBJ1-5, with a tentative D call TRBD1 (6 bases). CDR1 MNHEY and CDR2 SVGAGI come from the germline V gene. The CDR3 runs 15 residues. The V end was cut by 5 bases, the J end by 0 bases, with 11 bases between. CDR3 DNA sequence: TGTGCCAGCAGTAAGGACAGATATAGCAATCAGCCCCAGCATTTT. Protein sequence: CASSKDRYSNQPQHF.

The rearrangement joins TRBV3-1 (or the pseudogene TRBV3-2) to TRBJ1-1, with 10 bases identical to TRBD1. J gave up 4 bases and V 0 bases, and 2 bases lay outside the gene matches. Germline loops: CDR1 LGHDT, CDR2 YNNKEL (reference sequence). The CDR3 loop spans 15 amino acids. DNA of the CDR3: TGTGCCAGCAGCCAAGACGGGACAGGGGCCACTGAAGCTTTCTTT. Translation gives CASSQDGTGATEAFF.

The rearrangement links TRBV18 to TRBJ2-2; D remains ambiguous. This CDR3 has 14 amino acids. Trimming cost V 5 bases and J 3 bases, with 10 bases left between them. Per the germline V gene, CDR1 is KGHSH and CDR2 is LQKENI. CDR3 DNA sequence: TGTGCCAGCTCATCCCTCCAGGACACCGGGGAGCTGTTTTTT. This translates into CASSSLQDTGELFF.

V usage is TRBV24-1 and J usage is TRBJ2-3; the D gene is possibly TRBD1 (7 bases). The CDR3 length is 14 residues. V lost 9 bases, J lost 6 bases, and 18 bases lay in between. Germline CDR1 KGHDR, CDR2 SFDVKD. CDR3 in amino acids: CATAEQGGLDTQYF. The CDR3 nucleotides are TGTGCCACCGCCGAGCAGGGGGGATTGGATACGCAGTATTTT.

V usage is TRBV11-2 and J usage is TRBJ2-1; a weak D match, TRBD1 (6 bases). The V end lost 3 bases, the J end lost 5 bases, and 20 bases lay between the germline ends. This CDR3 contains 17 residues. Germline lookup yields CDR1 SGHAT and CDR2 FQNNGV. The CDR3 region is CASSFRQFGQKDNEQFF. In DNA form, the CDR3 reads TGTGCCAGCAGCTTCCGCCAGTTCGGACAGAAAGACAATGAGCAGTTCTTC.

The genes are TRBV15 and TRBJ2-6; 8 bases are a match to TRBD1. V was pared by 5 bases and J by 1 base, with 10 bases of the junction left unmatched. The CDR3 loop spans 18 amino acids. Looked up from germline, CDR1 is LNHNV and CDR2 is YYDKDF (reference sequence). The CDR3: CATSSQDRVASGANVLTF. CDR3 nucleotide sequence: TGTGCCACCAGCTCGCAGGACAGGGTAGCATCTGGGGCCAACGTCCTGACTTTC.

V usage is TRBV10-1 and J usage is TRBJ1-5, with D maybe TRBD1 (6 bases). Germline-derived CDR1 and CDR2 are WNHNN and SYGVQD (reference sequence). V lost 7 bases and J lost 1, with 23 bases in between. The CDR3 has 18 amino acids. CDR3 sequence (DNA): TGCGCCAGCAAGAGGGGGAGACCACCAGGGTACAGCAATCAGCCCCAGCATTTT. This encodes CASKRGRPPGYSNQPQHF.

Here the CDR3 DNA reads TGTGCCAGCTCACCAATTGAAGGACTAGCGGGGGGGCAAATTGAGCAGTTCTTC. This gives the protein CASSPIEGLAGGQIEQFF. The chain joins TRBV18 to TRBJ2-1, with 15 positions matching TRBD2. The germline V gene encodes CDR1 KGHSH and CDR2 LQKENI. Trimming took 2 bases from V and 9 from J; bases not matched to a gene: 11. The CDR3 consists of 18 residues.

The chain employs TRBV28 and TRBJ2-1, with a weak D call TRBD2 (5 bases). Trimming took 0 bases from V and 4 from J, leaving 10 bases between them. In germline, CDR1 is MDHEN, CDR2 SYDVKM. The length of the CDR3 is 15 residues. The CDR3 DNA sequence: TGTGCCAGCAGTTTATGGCCGGGCGGGTACAATGAGCAGTTCTTC. It translates to CASSLWPGGYNEQFF. Supplemented by reference TRBV28 and TRBJ2-1, the full variable domain reads DVKVTQSSRYLVKRTGEKVFLECVQDMDHENMFWYRQDPGLGLRLIYFSYDVKMKEKGDIPEGYSVSREKKERFSLILESASTNQTSMYLCASSLWPGGYNEQFFGPGTRLTVL.

The chain recombines TRBV10-1 with TRBJ2-2; 7 bases map to TRBD2. This CDR3 contains 15 residues. The germline gives CDR1 WNHNN, CDR2 SYGVQD (reference sequence). With V trimmed by 3 bases and J by 6 bases, 7 bases remained unmatched. CDR3: CASSEPGAGAGELFF. CDR3 DNA sequence: TGCGCCAGCAGTGAACCTGGCGCGGGGGCCGGGGAGCTGTTTTTT.